The present T cell receptor (beta chain) was sequenced within a study of T cells in localized non-small cell lung cancer. Regarding the study as a whole: Greater blood T cell density accompanied longer overall survival. Adjacent lung held a median about 57 of the top 100 tumor clones.

Assay used: immunoSEQ multiplex PCR; TCRdb lists only in-frame clones, some missing. The data contain around 140,000 clones, more than 80% of them seen just once; the ten biggest clones take up around 1.7%. On this clone itself: As yet, its antigen is unknown.

The CDR3 has 12 amino acids. Germline-derived CDR1 and CDR2 are SGHAT and FQNNGV. V lost 3 bases to trimming and J lost 2 bases, with 5 bases between them. The clonotype originates from a female donor aged 60 or older with stage I lung adenocarcinoma. Sequences were derived from peripheral blood, sampled before any cancer treatment. V gene TRBV11-2 combines with J gene TRBJ2-7; D is unclear. The CDR3 bases are TGTGCCAGCAGCTTTGAGACCTACGAGCAGTACTTC. Amino acid sequence: CASSFETYEQYF.